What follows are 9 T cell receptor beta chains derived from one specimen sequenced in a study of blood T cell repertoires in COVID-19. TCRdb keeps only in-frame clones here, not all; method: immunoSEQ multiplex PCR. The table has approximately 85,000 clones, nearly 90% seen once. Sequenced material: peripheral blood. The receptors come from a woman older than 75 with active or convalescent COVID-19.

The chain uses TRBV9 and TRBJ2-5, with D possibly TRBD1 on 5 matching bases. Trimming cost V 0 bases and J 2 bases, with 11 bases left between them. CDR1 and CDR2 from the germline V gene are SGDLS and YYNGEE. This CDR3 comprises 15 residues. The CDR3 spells CASSVDAGQQETQYF. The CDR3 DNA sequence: TGTGCCAGCAGCGTAGATGCAGGGCAGCAAGAGACCCAGTACTTC.

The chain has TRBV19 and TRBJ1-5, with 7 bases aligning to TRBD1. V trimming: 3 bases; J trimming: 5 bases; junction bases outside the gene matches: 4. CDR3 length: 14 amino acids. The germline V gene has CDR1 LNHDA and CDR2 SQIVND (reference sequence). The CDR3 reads CASSILGGDQPQHF. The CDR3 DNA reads TGTGCCAGTAGTATTTTAGGGGGCGATCAGCCCCAGCATTTT.

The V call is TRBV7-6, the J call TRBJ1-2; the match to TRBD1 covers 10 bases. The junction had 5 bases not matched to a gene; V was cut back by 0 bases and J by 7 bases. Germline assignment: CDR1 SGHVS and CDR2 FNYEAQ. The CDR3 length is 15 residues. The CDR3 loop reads CASSLAPGTGAGYTF. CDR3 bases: TGTGCCAGCAGCTTAGCGCCTGGGACAGGGGCTGGCTACACCTTC.

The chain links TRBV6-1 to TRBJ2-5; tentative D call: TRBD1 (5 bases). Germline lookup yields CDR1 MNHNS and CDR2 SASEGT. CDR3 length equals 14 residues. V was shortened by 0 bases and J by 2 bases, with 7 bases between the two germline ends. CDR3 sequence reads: CASSEAYRQETQYF. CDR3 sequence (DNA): TGTGCCAGCAGTGAAGCTTACAGGCAAGAGACCCAGTACTTC.

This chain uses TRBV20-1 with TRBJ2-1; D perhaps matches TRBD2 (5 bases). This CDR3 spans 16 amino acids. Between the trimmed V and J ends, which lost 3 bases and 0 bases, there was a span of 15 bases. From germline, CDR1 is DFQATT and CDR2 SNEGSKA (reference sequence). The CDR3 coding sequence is TGCAGTGCTAGTTCGCCCAGCGGAGGCTCCTACAATGAGCAGTTCTTC. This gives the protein CSASSPSGGSYNEQFF.

CDR3 protein: CASSITTGANYGYTF. For the CDR3, the DNA is TGTGCCAGTAGTATTACTACAGGGGCGAACTATGGCTACACCTTC. The V gene is TRBV19, the J gene TRBJ1-2; 7 bases are shared with TRBD1. CDR3 length: 15 residues. CDR1 and CDR2 (germline): LNHDA, SQIVND (reference sequence). The J segment lost 2 bases and the V segment lost 3 bases, leaving 6 bases of the junction unmatched. Full variable domain (remainder filled in from reference TRBV19 and TRBJ1-2): DGGITQSPKYLFRKEGQNVTLSCEQNLNHDAMYWYRQDPGQGLRLIYYSQIVNDFQKGDIAEGYSVSREKKESFPLTVTSAQKNPTAFYLCASSITTGANYGYTFGSGTRLTVV.

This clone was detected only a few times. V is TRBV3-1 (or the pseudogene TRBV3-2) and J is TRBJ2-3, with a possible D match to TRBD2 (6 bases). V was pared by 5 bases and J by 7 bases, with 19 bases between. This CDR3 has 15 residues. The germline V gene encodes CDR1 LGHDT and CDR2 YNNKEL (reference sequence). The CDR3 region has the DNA TGTGCCAGCAGCTCGGGACTGAGCCTTCGAAATACGCAGTATTTT. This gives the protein CASSSGLSLRNTQYF.

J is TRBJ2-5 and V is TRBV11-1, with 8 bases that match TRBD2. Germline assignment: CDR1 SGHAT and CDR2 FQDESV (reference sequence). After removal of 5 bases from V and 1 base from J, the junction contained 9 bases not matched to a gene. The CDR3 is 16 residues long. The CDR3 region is CASSPRTSSLQETQYF. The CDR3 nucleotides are TGTGCCAGCAGCCCCCGGACTAGCAGCCTCCAAGAGACCCAGTACTTC.

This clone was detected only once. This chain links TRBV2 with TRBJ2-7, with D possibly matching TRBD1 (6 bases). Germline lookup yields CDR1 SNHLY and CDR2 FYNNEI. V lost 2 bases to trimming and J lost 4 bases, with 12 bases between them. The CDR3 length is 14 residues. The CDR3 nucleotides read TGTGCCAGCAGTGAACAGGGGAAAATGTACGAGCAGTACTTC. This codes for CASSEQGKMYEQYF. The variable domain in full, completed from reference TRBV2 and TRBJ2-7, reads EPEVTQTPSHQVTQMGQEVILRCVPISNHLYFYWYRQILGQKVEFLVSFYNNEISEKSEIFDDQFSVERPDGSNFTLKIRSTKLEDSAMYFCASSEQGKMYEQYFGPGTRLTVT.